The rows below give T cell receptor beta chains drawn from one sample of a study of cytomegalovirus exposure and HLA in healthy donors. The repertoire was sequenced with immunoSEQ multiplex PCR; TCRdb's copy has only in-frame clones and lacks some. This sample has 100,000 or so clones, with approximately 60% found just once. What was sequenced was PBMCs. Every receptor here comes from a woman aged 25 to 39 in good health and CMV-seropositive. Both conserved end residues are part of each CDR3. A D gene is named only where the DNA matches it firmly. Clone size is shown for a subset of rows, as once, few, many or a class of expanded clone.

D gene,clone size,V gene,J gene,CDR3 protein,CDR3 DNA
-,-,TRBV12-5,TRBJ1-2,CASGSRQAWGYTF,TGTGCTAGTGGTTCCCGACAGGCTTGGGGCTACACCTTC
TRBD2,-,TRBV12-5,TRBJ2-5,CASGLAPTSGVETQYF,TGTGCTAGTGGTTTGGCTCCGACTAGCGGGGTAGAGACCCAGTACTTC
TRBD1,-,TRBV7-7,TRBJ2-1,CASSPEGQSLSQFF,TGTGCCAGCAGCCCTGAGGGACAGTCTCTTTCGCAGTTCTTC
-,-,TRBV15,TRBJ1-5,CATSSGESQPQHF,TGTGCCACCAGTTCAGGGGAAAGCCAGCCCCAGCATTTT
-,-,TRBV28,TRBJ1-5,CASSSTRVGGRPQHF,TGTGCCAGCAGTTCCACCCGGGTGGGAGGACGGCCCCAGCATTTT
TRBD1,-,TRBV4-3,TRBJ1-1,CASSQQQGIGTEAFF,TGCGCCAGCAGCCAACAACAGGGGATAGGCACTGAAGCTTTCTTT
TRBD1,-,TRBV19,TRBJ1-1,CASSIGQGKSMNTEAFF,TGTGCCAGTAGTATTGGACAGGGAAAATCTATGAACACTGAAGCTTTCTTT
-,few,TRBV10-2,TRBJ1-2,CASSATGLNVYGYPF,TGCGCCAGCAGTGCGACCGGGTTGAATGTCTATGGCTACCCCTTC
-,-,TRBV4-1,TRBJ1-3,CASSQGPGNTIYF,TGCGCCAGCAGCCAAGGCCCGGGGAACACCATATATTTT
TRBD1,few,TRBV19,TRBJ2-1,CASSNRQGQYNEQFF,TGTGCCAGTAGTAACCGACAGGGCCAGTACAATGAGCAGTTCTTC
-,-,TRBV2,TRBJ2-1,CASSETGYNEQFF,TGTGCCAGCAGTGAAACAGGGTACAATGAGCAGTTCTTC
TRBD2,-,TRBV30,TRBJ2-3,CAWDGRGGRTDTQYF,TGTGCCTGGGATGGGCGGGGGGGCCGCACAGATACGCAGTATTTT
-,-,TRBV29-1,TRBJ1-2,CSVEGGSANYGYTF,TGCAGCGTTGAAGGGGGCTCAGCTAACTATGGCTACACCTTC
-,-,TRBV2,TRBJ1-1,CASSLRHGEAFF,TGTGCCAGCAGTTTAAGACACGGAGAAGCTTTCTTT
TRBD1,-,TRBV28,TRBJ1-2,CASSFGQGIYGYTF,TGTGCCAGCAGTTTCGGACAGGGGATCTATGGCTACACCTTC
-,few,TRBV9,TRBJ2-1,CASSVVYCQFF,TGTGCCAGCAGCGTGGTCTATTGCCAGTTCTTC
TRBD1,few,TRBV7-2,TRBJ1-2,CASSRTGGDGYTF,TGTGCCAGCAGCAGGACAGGGGGCGACGGCTACACCTTC
-,-,TRBV28,TRBJ2-5,CASSLSGETQYF,TGTGCCAGCAGTTTATCGGGAGAGACCCAGTACTTC
-,-,TRBV4-3,TRBJ2-2,CASGKHLQGTGELFF,TGCGCCAGCGGCAAACATCTCCAGGGTACCGGGGAGCTGTTTTTT
-,-,TRBV5-1,TRBJ2-1,CASSLVESLRQGQYNEQFF,TGCGCCAGCAGCTTGGTAGAATCCCTCCGTCAGGGACAATACAATGAGCAGTTCTTC